The T cell receptor (beta chain) under discussion was sequenced for a study of shared clonotypes between healthy human individuals (TCRdb year 2020). Some background on the complete study: A few men and two women, aged 18 to 49 years, made up the cohort. Blood TCR repertoires of five healthy adults were deeply sequenced to estimate repertoire size and the extent of clonotype sharing between individuals. Libraries were prepared and TCR repertoires were sequenced by different laboratories using diverse techniques, in order to increase sequencing depth and limit assay-specific biases. Each donor's leukapheresis produced roughly between roughly 0.85 and 10 billion PBMCs. On the study overall, not on this receptor specifically: Based on pairwise subsampling, the degree of clonotype sharing among donors was expected to be affected by sequencing depth. The genetic and exposure-history diversity represented was limited by the small number of donors. Sampling was restricted to blood, and TCR repertoires in tissue are likely to differ from TCR repertoires in blood.

Using the deep immunoSEQ assay, TCR CDR3 regions were amplified from genomic DNA by multiplex PCR. Extracted genomic DNA from each cell subset was spread evenly across all wells of several immunoSEQ 96-well plates, with each plate serving as a replicate. For unsorted PBMC, about 300 ng genomic DNA, equal to tens of thousands of T cell genomes, was loaded into each replicate PCR. Genomic DNA from unsorted PBMC was sequenced over ten immunoSEQ deep assay plates. Purified libraries were quantified with a Qubit 3.0 fluorometer, sized on a Bioanalyzer 2100, and re-quantified with the KAPA Library Quantification kit. A separate single-read 150-cycle Illumina NextSeq 550 flow cell was used to sequence each immunoSEQ 96-well plate. The source study handled its data this way. Because only junctional sequences without quality scores were contained in the immunoSEQ output, filtering matching that applied to full-length reads could not be performed. Sequences were annotated with PyIR, a Python wrapper for IgBLAST v1.9, using IMGT germline references to assign V/J genes and CDR3. Reads were removed for weak V/J assignments (E-value above 1e-6), missing CDR3, stop codons, out-of-frame junctions, or ambiguous translated residues. A V3J clonotype was defined by an identical inferred V gene, J gene, and CDR3 amino acid sequence. The percentage overlap between two repertoires was calculated by dividing the number of shared unique clonotypes by the size of the smaller repertoire. RTK rarefaction, the Chao1 estimator, and Recon v2.1 estimates of unobserved clonotypes were used to assess repertoire richness. TCRdb retrieved this table from immuneACCESS and kept in-frame rearrangements only. Not all clones are present; in checked studies, unresolved V genes account for under half, and no reason is known for the remainder. From that table come the V and J calls and clone size; the DNA was used to work out D and trimming. A total of roughly 490,000 clones appear in this sample, less than 80% of them only once. The ten biggest clones cover 10% to 15% of the sample.

Donors were healthy HIV-negative adults with no recently reported acute infections or vaccinations. Every donor was a Caucasian adult residing in Nashville, Tennessee, USA. For unsorted samples, some 90 million PBMCs were counted and genomic DNA was extracted with the QIAamp DNA Blood Mini kit. After blood collection by leukapheresis, PBMCs were isolated using Ficoll-Histopaque density gradient centrifugation and then cryopreserved in the vapor phase of liquid nitrogen. A note on this clone: What antigen it recognizes has not been identified. No qualities accompany the bases; no much larger clone lies one base away.

Input material: PBMCs. This sequence was found in a woman in her forties in good health. Some clones in this sample may be carry-over from other donors' samples.

DNA sequence: TGTGCCAGCAGTCCTAGCGAGAGCTCCTACAATGAGCAGTTCTTC. This yields the protein CASSPSESSYNEQFF. Here the chain combines TRBV2 and TRBJ2-1; TRBD2 could be the D gene, as 6 bases match. V loses 5 bases of germline sequence and J loses 0 bases, and the interval between the two ends is 11 bases. The CDR3, from cysteine to phenylalanine, totals 15 residues. Here the CDR3 DNA is all that survives: 45 bases in frame from base 1. The germline V gene specifies SNHLY as CDR1 and FYNNEI as CDR2.